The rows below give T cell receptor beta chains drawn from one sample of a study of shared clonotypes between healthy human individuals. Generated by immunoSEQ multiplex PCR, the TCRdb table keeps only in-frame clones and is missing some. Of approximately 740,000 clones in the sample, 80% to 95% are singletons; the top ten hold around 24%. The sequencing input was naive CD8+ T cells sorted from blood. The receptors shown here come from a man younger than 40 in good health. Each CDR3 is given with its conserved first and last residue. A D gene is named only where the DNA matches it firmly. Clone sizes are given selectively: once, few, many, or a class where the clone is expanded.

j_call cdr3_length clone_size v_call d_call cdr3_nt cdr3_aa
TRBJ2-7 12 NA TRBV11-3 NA TGTGCCAGCAGCTTAGTCAGAGGCGAGCAGTACTTC CASSLVRGEQYF
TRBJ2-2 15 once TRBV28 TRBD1 TGTGCCAGCAGTTTGGACAGGGGGTACACCGGGGAGCTGTTTTTT CASSLDRGYTGELFF
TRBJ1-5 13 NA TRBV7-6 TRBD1 TGTGCCAGCAGCTTAACAGGGGACCAGCCCCAGCATTTT CASSLTGDQPQHF
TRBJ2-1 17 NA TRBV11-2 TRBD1 TGTGCCAGCAGCTTACTATACCCGGGACAGGGAAACAATGAGCAGTTCTTC CASSLLYPGQGNNEQFF
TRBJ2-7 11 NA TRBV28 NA TGTGCCAGCAGTTTATTAGGGCGGCCTTACTTC CASSLLGRPYF
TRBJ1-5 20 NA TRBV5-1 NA TGCGCCAGCAGCCTTTGGAAATGGAACCGGGGCCCCACTTTAGGCCAGCCCCAGCATTTT CASSLWKWNRGPTLGQPQHF
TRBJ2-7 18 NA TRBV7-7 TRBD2 TGTGCTAGCAGCCAAAGTAGGATTCGGACTAGCGGGAGGTACGAGCAGTACTTC CASSQSRIRTSGRYEQYF
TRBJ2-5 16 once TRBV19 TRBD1 TGTGCCAGTAGTAAATACCGGGACAGGGATCAAGAGACCCAGTACTTC CASSKYRDRDQETQYF
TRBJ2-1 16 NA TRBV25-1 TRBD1 TGTGCCAGCAGTGACCAGGGACAGGTTGGCTACAATGAGCAGTTCTTC CASSDQGQVGYNEQFF
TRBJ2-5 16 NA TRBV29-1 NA TGCAGCGTTGAAGACGACGAATGGGGGGCAGGGGAGACCCAGTACTTC CSVEDDEWGAGETQYF
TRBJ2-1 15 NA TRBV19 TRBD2 TGTGCCAGTAGCAATAGCGGGAGGGGCTACAATGAGCAGTTCTTC CASSNSGRGYNEQFF
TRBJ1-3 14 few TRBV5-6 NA TGTGCCAGCAGCTTGGGGGGCTCTGGAAACACCATATATTTT CASSLGGSGNTIYF
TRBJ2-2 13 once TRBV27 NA TGTGCCAGCAGGAAGGAGAACACCGGGGAGCTGTTTTTT CASRKENTGELFF
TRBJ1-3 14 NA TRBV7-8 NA TGTGCCAGCAGAGGACCGACCTCTGGAAACACCATATATTTT CASRGPTSGNTIYF
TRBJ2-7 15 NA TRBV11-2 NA TGTGCCAGCAGCTTAGCTCTGACACGCAACTACGAGCAGTACTTC CASSLALTRNYEQYF
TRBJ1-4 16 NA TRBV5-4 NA TGTGCCAGCAGCTTCTTCCCGAGCAGGGTCGGGGAAAAACTGTTTTTT CASSFFPSRVGEKLFF
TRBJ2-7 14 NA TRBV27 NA TGTGCCAGCAGTCGGGGGACTGGCTCCTACGAGCAGTACTTC CASSRGTGSYEQYF
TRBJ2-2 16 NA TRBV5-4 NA TGTGCCAGCAGCTTGGCGGATACCAGAAACACCGGGGAGCTGTTTTTT CASSLADTRNTGELFF
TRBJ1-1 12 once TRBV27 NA TGTGCCAGCGGAGACTGGGGCACTGAAGCTTTCTTT CASGDWGTEAFF
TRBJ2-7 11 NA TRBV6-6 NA TGTGCCAGCAGAAGTGGCTACGAGCAGTACTTC CASRSGYEQYF
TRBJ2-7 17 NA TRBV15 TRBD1 TGTGCCACCAGCACCGACAGGGCTCTTGCTCCCTCCTACGAGCAGTACTTC CATSTDRALAPSYEQYF
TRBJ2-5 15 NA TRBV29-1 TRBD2 TGCAGCGTTTGGAGGACTAGCGGGGTACAAGAGACCCAGTACTTC CSVWRTSGVQETQYF
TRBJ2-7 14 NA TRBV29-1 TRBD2 TGCAGCGTTGAGGAGAGCGGGAGTTCCTACGAGCAGTACTTC CSVEESGSSYEQYF
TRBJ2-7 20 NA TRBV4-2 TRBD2 TGTGCCAGCAGCCAGACCCTGGGACTAGCGGGAGGGCCGGTATACTACGAGCAGTACTTT CASSQTLGLAGGPVYYEQYF
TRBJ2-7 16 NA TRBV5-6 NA TGTGCCAGCAGCCTTCAATGGGGGGTCAGCTCCTACGAGCAGTACTTC CASSLQWGVSSYEQYF
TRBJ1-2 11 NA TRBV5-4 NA TGTGCCAGCGGGAGGGGGATCTCTGTCACCTTC CASGRGISVTF
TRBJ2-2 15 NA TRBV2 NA TGTGCCAGCAGTGAGGTGGGAGGTATTACCGGGGAGCTGTTTTTT CASSEVGGITGELFF
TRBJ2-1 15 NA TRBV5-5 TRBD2 TGTGCCAGCAGCTTTGGGACTAGCGGTTACAATGAGCAGTTCTTC CASSFGTSGYNEQFF
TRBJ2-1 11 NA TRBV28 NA TGTGCCAGCAGTTTCTACAATGAGCAGTTCTTC CASSFYNEQFF
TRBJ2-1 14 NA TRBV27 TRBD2 TGTGCCACCGCAGCGGGAGGGCGGCGATATGAGCAGTTCTTC CATAAGGRRYEQFF
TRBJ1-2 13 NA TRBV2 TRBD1 TGTGCCAGCAGGGGGACAGCCAAGGTTGGCTACACCTTC CASRGTAKVGYTF
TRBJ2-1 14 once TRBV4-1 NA TGCGCCAGCAGCCAAGATCGCCTATACAATGAGCAGTTCTTC CASSQDRLYNEQFF
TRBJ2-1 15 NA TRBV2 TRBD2 TGTGCCAGCCCCCTCCGGGAGGCCTCCTACAATGAGCAGTTCTTC CASPLREASYNEQFF
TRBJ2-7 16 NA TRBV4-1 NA TGCGCCAGCAGCCAAGTTAGTGGGCCAGGGGCTTACGAGCAGTACTTC CASSQVSGPGAYEQYF
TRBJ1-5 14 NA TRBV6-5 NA TGTGCCACCCGATCGTGGAGAGATAATCAGCCCCAGCATTTT CATRSWRDNQPQHF
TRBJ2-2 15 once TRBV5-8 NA TGTGCCAGCAGCTTAAGGGAGTGGGACACCGGGGAGCTGTTTTTT CASSLREWDTGELFF
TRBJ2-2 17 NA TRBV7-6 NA TGTGCCAGCAGCCATCGAAGGGGAATCCAAAACACCGGGGAGCTGTTTTTT CASSHRRGIQNTGELFF
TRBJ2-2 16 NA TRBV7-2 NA TGTGCCAGCAGCTTAGGCGGGGACTTTTACACCGGGGAGCTGTTTTTT CASSLGGDFYTGELFF
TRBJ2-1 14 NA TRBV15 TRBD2 TGTGCCACCAGGGCCTTGGCGGGAGGCAATGAGCAGTTCTTC CATRALAGGNEQFF
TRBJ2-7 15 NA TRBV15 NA TGTGCCACCAGCAGCCCCGGAGAAGTAACCTACGAGCAGTACTTC CATSSPGEVTYEQYF
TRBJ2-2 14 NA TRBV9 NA TGTGCCAGCAGCGAAGGCAGGACCACCGGGGAGCTGTTTTTT CASSEGRTTGELFF